This T cell receptor (beta chain) is from a study of sequential checkpoint blockade in melanoma (dated by TCRdb to between 2018 and 2020). Broadly, across the study: In a 1:1 randomization, patients received either first-line nivolumab then ipilimumab (arm A) or ipilimumab then nivolumab (arm B). DNA from over 75 pretreatment melanoma tumor samples was subjected to TCRbeta immunosequencing. Matched tumor biopsies were taken from approximately 20 patients before treatment and at week 13, after single-agent nivolumab (arm A) or ipilimumab (arm B). Roughly 80% of the matched pre- and post-treatment tumor biopsy pairs came from the same lesion. Both trial sequences were followed by maintenance nivolumab. What the study reported, not specific to this receptor: Tumor T-cell fraction and clonality were correlated with PD-L1 staining and CD8+ T-cell counts, but not with mutational load. Among patients in arm A, the nivolumab-first arm, pretreatment tumor TIL clonality was associated with response (P = .04). Patients with increases in tumor T-cell fraction and clonality by week 13 were approximately 30 times more likely to achieve clinical benefit. The response-prediction model combining TCR metrics and mutation burden needs validation in larger, independent patient cohorts. Small sample sizes and reduced statistical power limited the analyses of tumor T-cell fraction within each arm.

The immunoSEQ Assay was used to immunosequence TCRbeta CDR3 regions from genomic DNA. Prior to high-throughput sequencing, genomic DNA was amplified by bias-controlled multiplex PCR. On the study's bioinformatics: To quantify the absolute abundance of each unique TCRbeta CDR3 region, the sequences were collapsed and filtered. Clonality, defined as 1 minus Pielou's evenness, was calculated using productive rearrangements only. Tumor T-cell fraction was calculated by normalizing TCRbeta template counts to the amount of usable DNA, which was estimated from several housekeeping genes. A previously published method was used to identify clones whose frequencies were significantly greater in on-treatment samples than in baseline samples. TCRdb provides this immuneACCESS table in a form limited to in-frame rearrangements. Some clones are lacking; in checked studies, under half of them reflect an unresolved V gene, and why the rest are absent is not known. For V, J and clone size, that table is used; D and trimming come from the DNA. This sample gives about 3,900 clones in total; 34% of them show up just once. Clones ranked in the top ten supply 30% to 35% of the sample.

The sample's treatment or condition label, decoded: randomized to nivolumab then ipilimumab (arm A) or the reverse (arm B). None of the trial patients had been given prior DNA-damaging chemotherapy. Samples came from patients with melanoma in CheckMate 064, a randomized, open-label phase II trial of sequential checkpoint blockade. Genomic DNA from formalin-fixed paraffin-embedded (FFPE) tissue samples served as the input for tumor TCR sequencing. Counted from cysteine to phenylalanine, this CDR3 has 13 amino acids. Just the 39-base CDR3 DNA is kept, in frame starting at base 1. Via the germline V gene, CDR1 is MNHGY and CDR2 SAAAGT. V sheds 3 bases and J sheds 6 bases, leaving 8 bases between their ends. This clone was seen a few times. Its antigen specificity is not known. There are no base qualities to consult, and no much larger clone falls within one base.

The TCR sequence derives from a human donor with melanoma. This chain joins TRBV6-8 to TRBJ1-4; the D segment could be TRBD1, given 5 matching bases. Here the sequenced sample was tumor tissue (inferred from file names), taken from a patient given nivolumab and ipilimumab in sequence. CDR3 region: CASSYSGDEKLFF. At the DNA level, the sequence is TGTGCCAGCAGTTATTCGGGGGATGAAAAACTGTTTTTT.